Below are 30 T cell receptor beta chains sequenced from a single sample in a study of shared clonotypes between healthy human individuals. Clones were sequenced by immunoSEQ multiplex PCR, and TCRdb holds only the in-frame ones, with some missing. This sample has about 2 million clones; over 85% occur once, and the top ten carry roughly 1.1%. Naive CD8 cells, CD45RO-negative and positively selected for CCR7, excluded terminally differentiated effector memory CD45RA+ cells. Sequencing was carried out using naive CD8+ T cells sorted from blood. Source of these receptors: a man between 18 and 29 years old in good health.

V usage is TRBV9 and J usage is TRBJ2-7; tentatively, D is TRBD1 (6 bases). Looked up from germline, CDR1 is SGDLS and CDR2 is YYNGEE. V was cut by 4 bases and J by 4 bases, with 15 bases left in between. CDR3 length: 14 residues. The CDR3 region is CASSPRTAPYEQYF. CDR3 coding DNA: TGTGCCAGCAGCCCAAGGACAGCCCCTTACGAGCAGTACTTC.

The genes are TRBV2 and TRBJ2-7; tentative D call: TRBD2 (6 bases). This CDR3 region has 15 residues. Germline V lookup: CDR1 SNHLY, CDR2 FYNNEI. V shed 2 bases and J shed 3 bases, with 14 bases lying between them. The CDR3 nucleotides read TGTGCCAGCAGTGAATTCCTGGAGGGGCTCTACGAGCAGTACTTC. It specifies CASSEFLEGLYEQYF. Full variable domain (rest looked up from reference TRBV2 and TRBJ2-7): EPEVTQTPSHQVTQMGQEVILRCVPISNHLYFYWYRQILGQKVEFLVSFYNNEISEKSEIFDDQFSVERPDGSNFTLKIRSTKLEDSAMYFCASSEFLEGLYEQYFGPGTRLTVT.

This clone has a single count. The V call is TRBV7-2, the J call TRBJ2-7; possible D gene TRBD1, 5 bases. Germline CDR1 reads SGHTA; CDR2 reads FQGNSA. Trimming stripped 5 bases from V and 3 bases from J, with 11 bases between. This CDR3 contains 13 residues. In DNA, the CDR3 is TGTGCCAGCAGCGTCGGACACTTCTACGAGCAGTACTTC. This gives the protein CASSVGHFYEQYF.

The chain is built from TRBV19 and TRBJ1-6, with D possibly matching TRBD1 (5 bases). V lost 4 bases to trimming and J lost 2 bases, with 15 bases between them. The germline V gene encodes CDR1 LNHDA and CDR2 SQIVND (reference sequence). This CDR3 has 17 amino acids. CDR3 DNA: TGTGCCAGTAGTAGCATGGAGGGGCCTCCCTATAATTCACCCCTCCACTTT. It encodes CASSSMEGPPYNSPLHF.

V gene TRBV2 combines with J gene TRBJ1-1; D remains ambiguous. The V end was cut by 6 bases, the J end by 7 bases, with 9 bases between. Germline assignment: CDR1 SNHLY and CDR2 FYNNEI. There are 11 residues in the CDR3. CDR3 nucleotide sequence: TGTGCCAGCAGGTCATTCTTTGAAGCTTTCTTT. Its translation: CASRSFFEAFF. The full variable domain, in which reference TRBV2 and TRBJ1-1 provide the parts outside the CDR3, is EPEVTQTPSHQVTQMGQEVILRCVPISNHLYFYWYRQILGQKVEFLVSFYNNEISEKSEIFDDQFSVERPDGSNFTLKIRSTKLEDSAMYFCASRSFFEAFFGQGTRLTVV.

CDR3 in amino acids: CASSGTGGSSYNEQFF. The CDR3 nucleotides read TGTGCCAGCAGCGGAACAGGGGGAAGCTCCTACAATGAGCAGTTCTTC. The V gene is TRBV9, the J gene TRBJ2-1, with 8 bases fitting TRBD1. V lost 3 bases, J lost 0 bases, and 5 bases stayed unmatched. This CDR3 has 16 amino acids. Germline loops: CDR1 SGDLS, CDR2 YYNGEE. The full variable domain, rest sourced from reference TRBV9 and TRBJ2-1, is DSGVTQTPKHLITATGQRVTLRCSPRSGDLSVYWYQQSLDQGLQFLIQYYNGEERAKGNILERFSAQQFPDLHSELNLSSLELGDSALYFCASSGTGGSSYNEQFFGPGTRLTVL.

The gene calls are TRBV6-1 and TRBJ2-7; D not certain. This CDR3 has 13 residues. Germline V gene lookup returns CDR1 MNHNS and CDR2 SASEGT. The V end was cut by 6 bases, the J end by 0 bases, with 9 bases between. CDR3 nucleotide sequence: TGTGCCAGCAGGGACGGGCACTCCTACGAGCAGTACTTC. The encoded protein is CASRDGHSYEQYF.

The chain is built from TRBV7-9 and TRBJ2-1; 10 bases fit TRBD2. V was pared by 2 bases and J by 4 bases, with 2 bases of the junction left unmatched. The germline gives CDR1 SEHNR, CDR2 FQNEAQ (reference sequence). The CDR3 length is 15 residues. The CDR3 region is CASSLLLAGYNEQFF. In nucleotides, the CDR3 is TGTGCCAGCAGCTTATTACTAGCGGGATACAATGAGCAGTTCTTC. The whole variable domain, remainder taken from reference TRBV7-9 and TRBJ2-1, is DTGVSQNPRHKITKRGQNVTFRCDPISEHNRLYWYRQTLGQGPEFLTYFQNEAQLEKSRLLSDRFSAERPKGSFSTLEIQRTEQGDSAMYLCASSLLLAGYNEQFFGPGTRLTVL.

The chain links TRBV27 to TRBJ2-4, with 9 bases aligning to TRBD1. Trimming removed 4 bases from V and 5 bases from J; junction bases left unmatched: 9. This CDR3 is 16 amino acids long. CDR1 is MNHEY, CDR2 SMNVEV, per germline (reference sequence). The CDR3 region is CASSSGVGTGQNIQYF. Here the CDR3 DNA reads TGTGCCAGCAGTTCGGGGGTGGGGACAGGGCAAAACATTCAGTACTTC.

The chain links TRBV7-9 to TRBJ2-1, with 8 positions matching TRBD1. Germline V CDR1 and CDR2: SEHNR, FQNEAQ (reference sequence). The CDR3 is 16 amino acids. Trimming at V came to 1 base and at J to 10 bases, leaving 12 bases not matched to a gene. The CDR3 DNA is TGTGCCAGCAGCTTAGTCGGCAGGGGGCCGTCTGGGGAGCAGTTCTTC. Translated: CASSLVGRGPSGEQFF.

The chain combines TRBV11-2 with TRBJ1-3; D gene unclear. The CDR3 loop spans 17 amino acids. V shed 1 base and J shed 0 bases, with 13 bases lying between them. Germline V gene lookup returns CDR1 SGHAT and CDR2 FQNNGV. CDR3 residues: CASSLVWGSSSGNTIYF. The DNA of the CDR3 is TGTGCCAGCAGCTTAGTTTGGGGTTCAAGCTCTGGAAACACCATATATTTT.

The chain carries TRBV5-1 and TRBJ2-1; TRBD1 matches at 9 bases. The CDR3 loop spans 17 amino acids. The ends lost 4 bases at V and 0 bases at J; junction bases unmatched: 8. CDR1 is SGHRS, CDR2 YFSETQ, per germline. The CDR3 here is CASSPSRQGVSYNEQFF. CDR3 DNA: TGCGCCAGCAGCCCGAGCCGACAGGGGGTCTCCTACAATGAGCAGTTCTTC.

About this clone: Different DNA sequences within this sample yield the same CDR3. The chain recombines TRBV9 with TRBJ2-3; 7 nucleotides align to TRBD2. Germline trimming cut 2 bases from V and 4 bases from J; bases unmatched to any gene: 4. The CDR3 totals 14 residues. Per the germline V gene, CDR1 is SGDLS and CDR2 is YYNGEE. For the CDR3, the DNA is TGTGCCAGCAGCGTGGGCGGGAGTGCAGATACGCAGTATTTT. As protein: CASSVGGSADTQYF.

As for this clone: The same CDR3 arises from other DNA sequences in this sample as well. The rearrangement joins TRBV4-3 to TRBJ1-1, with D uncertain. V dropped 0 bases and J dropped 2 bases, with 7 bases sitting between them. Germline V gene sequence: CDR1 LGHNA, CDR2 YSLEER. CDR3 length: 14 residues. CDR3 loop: CASSQDTVNTEAFF. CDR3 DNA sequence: TGCGCCAGCAGCCAAGACACGGTCAACACTGAAGCTTTCTTT.

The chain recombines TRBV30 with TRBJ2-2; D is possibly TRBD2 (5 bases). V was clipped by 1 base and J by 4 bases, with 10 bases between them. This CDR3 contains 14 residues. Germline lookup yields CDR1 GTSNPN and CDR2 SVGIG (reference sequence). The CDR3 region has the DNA TGTGCCTGGAGTGAACTAGAAAGCACCGGGGAGCTGTTTTTT. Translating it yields CAWSELESTGELFF.

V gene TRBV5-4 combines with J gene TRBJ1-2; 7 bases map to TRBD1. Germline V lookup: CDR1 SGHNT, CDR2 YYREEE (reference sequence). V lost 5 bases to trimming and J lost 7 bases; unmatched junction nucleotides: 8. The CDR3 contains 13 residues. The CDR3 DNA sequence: TGTGCCAGCAGTTATACAGGGGCTGGTGGCTACACCTTC. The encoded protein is CASSYTGAGGYTF. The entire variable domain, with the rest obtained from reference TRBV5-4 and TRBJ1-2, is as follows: ETGVTQSPTHLIKTRGQQVTLRCSSQSGHNTVSWYQQALGQGPQFIFQYYREEENGRGNFPPRFSGLQFPNYSSELNVNALELDDSALYLCASSYTGAGGYTFGSGTRLTVV.

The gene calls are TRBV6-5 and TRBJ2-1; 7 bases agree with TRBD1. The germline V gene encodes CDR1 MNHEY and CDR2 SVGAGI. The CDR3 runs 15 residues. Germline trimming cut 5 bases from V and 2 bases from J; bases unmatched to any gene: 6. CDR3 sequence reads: CASSGDREPYNEQFF. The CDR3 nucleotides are TGTGCCAGCAGTGGGGACAGAGAACCCTACAATGAGCAGTTCTTC.

CDR3 loop: CASSQALAGEAEQYF. The CDR3 bases are TGCGCCAGCAGCCAAGCTCTAGCGGGGGAGGCCGAGCAGTACTTC. The chain uses TRBV4-1 and TRBJ2-7; 10 nucleotides align to TRBD2. This CDR3 spans 15 amino acids. The germline V gene encodes CDR1 MGHRA and CDR2 YSYEKL. The J segment lost 6 bases and the V segment lost 1 base, leaving 6 bases of the junction unmatched.

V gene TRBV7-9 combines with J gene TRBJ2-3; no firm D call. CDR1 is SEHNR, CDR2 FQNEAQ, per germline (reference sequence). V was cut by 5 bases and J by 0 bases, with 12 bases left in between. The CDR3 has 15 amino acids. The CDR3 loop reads CASSLRTDSTDTQYF. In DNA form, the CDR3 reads TGTGCCAGCAGCCTACGGACGGATAGCACAGATACGCAGTATTTT.

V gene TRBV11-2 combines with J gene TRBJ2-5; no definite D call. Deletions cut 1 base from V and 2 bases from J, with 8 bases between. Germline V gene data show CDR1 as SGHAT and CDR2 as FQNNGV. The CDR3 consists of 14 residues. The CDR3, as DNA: TGTGCCAGCAGCTTAGCCCGCTTACAAGAGACCCAGTACTTC. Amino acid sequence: CASSLARLQETQYF.

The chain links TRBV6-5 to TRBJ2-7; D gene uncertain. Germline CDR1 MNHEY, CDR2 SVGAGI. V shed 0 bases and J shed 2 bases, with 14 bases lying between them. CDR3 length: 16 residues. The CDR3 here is CASSYSAQSSTYEQYF. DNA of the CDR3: TGTGCCAGCAGTTACTCGGCACAATCCTCAACCTACGAGCAGTACTTC.

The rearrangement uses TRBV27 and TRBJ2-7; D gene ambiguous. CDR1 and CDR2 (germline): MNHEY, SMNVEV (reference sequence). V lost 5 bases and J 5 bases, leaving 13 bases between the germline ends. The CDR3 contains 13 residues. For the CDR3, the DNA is TGTGCCAGCAGTCCTAGGATGTATGACGAGCAGTACTTC. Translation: CASSPRMYDEQYF.

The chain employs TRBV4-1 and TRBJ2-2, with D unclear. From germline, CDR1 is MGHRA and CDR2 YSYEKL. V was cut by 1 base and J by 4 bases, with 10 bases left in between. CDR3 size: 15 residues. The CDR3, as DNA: TGCGCCAGCAGCCAAGGCAGCAGTCTCACCGGGGAGCTGTTTTTT. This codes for CASSQGSSLTGELFF.

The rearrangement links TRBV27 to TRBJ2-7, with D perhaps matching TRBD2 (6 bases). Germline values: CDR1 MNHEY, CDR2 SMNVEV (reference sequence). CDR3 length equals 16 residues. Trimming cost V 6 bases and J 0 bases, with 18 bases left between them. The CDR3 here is CASSSVGGTASYEQYF. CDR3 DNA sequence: TGTGCCAGCAGCTCCGTTGGCGGGACTGCCTCCTACGAGCAGTACTTC.

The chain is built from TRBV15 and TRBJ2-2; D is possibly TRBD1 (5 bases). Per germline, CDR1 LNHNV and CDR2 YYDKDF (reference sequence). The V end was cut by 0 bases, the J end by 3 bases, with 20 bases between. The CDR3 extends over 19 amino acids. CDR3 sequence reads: CATSRDHVRAGPDTGELFF. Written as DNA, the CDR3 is TGTGCCACCAGCAGAGACCACGTGAGAGCAGGGCCGGACACCGGGGAGCTGTTTTTT.

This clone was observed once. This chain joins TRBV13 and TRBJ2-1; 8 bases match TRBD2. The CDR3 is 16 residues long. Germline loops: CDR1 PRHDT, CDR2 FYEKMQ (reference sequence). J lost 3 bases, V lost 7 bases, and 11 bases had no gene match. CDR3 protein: CASNPGGAGNYNEQFF. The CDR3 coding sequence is TGTGCCAGCAACCCCGGGGGGGCGGGGAACTACAATGAGCAGTTCTTC.

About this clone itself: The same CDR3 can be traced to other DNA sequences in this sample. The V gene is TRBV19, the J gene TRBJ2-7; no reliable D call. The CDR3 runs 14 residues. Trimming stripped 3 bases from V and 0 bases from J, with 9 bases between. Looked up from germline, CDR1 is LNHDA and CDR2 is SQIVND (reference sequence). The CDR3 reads CASSIDVGSYEQYF. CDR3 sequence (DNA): TGTGCCAGTAGTATTGATGTAGGCTCCTACGAGCAGTACTTC.

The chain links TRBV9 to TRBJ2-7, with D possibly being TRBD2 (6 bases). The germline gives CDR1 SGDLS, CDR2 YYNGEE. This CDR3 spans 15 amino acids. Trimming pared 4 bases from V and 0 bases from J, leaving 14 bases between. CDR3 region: CASSIGLTTSYEQYF. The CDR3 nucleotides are TGTGCCAGCAGCATCGGACTAACCACCTCCTACGAGCAGTACTTC. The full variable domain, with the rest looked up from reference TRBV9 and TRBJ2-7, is DSGVTQTPKHLITATGQRVTLRCSPRSGDLSVYWYQQSLDQGLQFLIQYYNGEERAKGNILERFSAQQFPDLHSELNLSSLELGDSALYFCASSIGLTTSYEQYFGPGTRLTVT.

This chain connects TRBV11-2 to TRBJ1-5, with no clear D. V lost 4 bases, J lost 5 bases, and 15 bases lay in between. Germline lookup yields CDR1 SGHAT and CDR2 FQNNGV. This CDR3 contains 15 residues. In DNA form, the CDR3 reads TGTGCCAGCAGCTATTCGCCCCAGGCTGATCAGCCCCAGCATTTT. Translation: CASSYSPQADQPQHF.

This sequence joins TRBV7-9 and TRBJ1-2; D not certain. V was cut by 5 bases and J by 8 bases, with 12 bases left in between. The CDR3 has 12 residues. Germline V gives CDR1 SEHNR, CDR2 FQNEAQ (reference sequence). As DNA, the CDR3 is TGTGCCAGCAGCGGATCGGGCGCCGGCTACACCTTC. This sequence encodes CASSGSGAGYTF.